This TCR beta chain was sequenced during a study of T cells after yellow fever vaccination. Study-wide background: It was SMART-Seq v4 Ultra Low Input that prepared the fractions with low cell numbers. Study findings and constraints: Contaminants from the bulk population, in the form of abundant clonotypes, could be found in FACS-sorted repertoires. A weaker secondary response peaked on day 5, the primary on day 15.

Germline assignment: CDR1 LNHDA and CDR2 SQIVND (reference sequence). With V trimmed by 9 bases and J by 1 base, 6 bases remained unmatched. This CDR3 has 15 amino acids. Ten or more counts support this clonotype. Its antigen remains unidentified. A process of 5'RACE template switching, which added a universal primer site and UMIs, was used to make TCR cDNA. TCRdb re-analysed the 5' RACE reads in MiXCR, keeping a single row per CDR3 protein. Among 99,000 or so distinct CDR3 sequences listed, roughly 6% were seen once. This sequence joins TRBV19 and TRBJ2-1; 10 bases are shared with TRBD2. This material consisted of CD8+ T cells sorted from PBMCs, taken 10 days after the yellow fever booster vaccination. This receptor was identified in a man younger than 30 who received the YFV17D yellow fever vaccine. CDR3 sequence: CASLSGGPSYNEQFF. The CDR3 nucleotides read TGTGCCAGCCTTAGCGGGGGGCCGTCCTACAATGAGCAGTTCTTC.